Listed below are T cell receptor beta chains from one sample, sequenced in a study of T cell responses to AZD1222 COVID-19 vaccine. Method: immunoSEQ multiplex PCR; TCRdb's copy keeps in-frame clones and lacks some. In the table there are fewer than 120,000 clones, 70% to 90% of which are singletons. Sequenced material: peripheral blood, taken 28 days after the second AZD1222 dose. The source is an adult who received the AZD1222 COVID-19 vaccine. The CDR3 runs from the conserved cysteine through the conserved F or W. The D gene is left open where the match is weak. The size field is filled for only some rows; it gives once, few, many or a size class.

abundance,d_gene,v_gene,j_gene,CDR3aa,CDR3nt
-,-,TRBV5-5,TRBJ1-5,CASSRWLDNQPQHF,TGTGCCAGCTCGAGATGGCTGGATAATCAGCCCCAGCATTTT
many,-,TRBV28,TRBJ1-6,CASSSWNGQYNSPLHF,TGTGCCAGCAGTTCCTGGAACGGACAGTATAATTCACCCCTCCACTTT
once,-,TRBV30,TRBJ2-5,CAWSGYLSRETQYF,TGTGCCTGGAGTGGATACCTTAGCCGGGAGACCCAGTACTTC
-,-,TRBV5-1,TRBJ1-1,CASSLARMGASEAFF,TGCGCCAGCAGCTTGGCCCGGATGGGTGCGTCTGAAGCTTTCTTT
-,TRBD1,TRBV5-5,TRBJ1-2,CASSFSSGTAGGYTF,TGTGCCAGCAGCTTTTCCTCCGGGACAGCAGGCGGCTACACCTTC
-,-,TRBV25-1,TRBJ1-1,CASRTGYTEAFF,TGTGCCAGCAGGACAGGCTACACTGAAGCTTTCTTT
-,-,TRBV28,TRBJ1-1,CASSLRPARGTEAFF,TGTGCCAGCAGTTTAAGGCCAGCAAGGGGGACTGAAGCTTTCTTT
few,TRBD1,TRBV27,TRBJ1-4,CASRLLGQTYTANEKLFF,TGTGCCAGCAGGCTGCTGGGACAGACCTACACAGCTAATGAAAAACTGTTTTTT
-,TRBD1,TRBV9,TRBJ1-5,CASSPGGTYSNQPQHF,TGTGCCAGCAGCCCAGGGGGGACGTATAGCAATCAGCCCCAGCATTTT
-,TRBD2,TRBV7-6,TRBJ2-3,CASSRGGVTDTQYF,TGTGCCAGCAGCCGCGGGGGGGTCACAGATACGCAGTATTTT
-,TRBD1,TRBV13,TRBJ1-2,CASSIGTGDYGYTF,TGTGCCAGCTCTATTGGGACAGGCGACTATGGCTACACCTTC
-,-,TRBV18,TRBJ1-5,CASSPRSASGRLYSNQPQHF,TGTGCCAGCTCACCACGAAGTGCCTCCGGGAGACTGTATAGCAATCAGCCCCAGCATTTT
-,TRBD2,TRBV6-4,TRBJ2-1,CASSDIAGGYNEQFF,TGTGCCAGCAGTGACATAGCGGGGGGATACAATGAGCAGTTCTTC
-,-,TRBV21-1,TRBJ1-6,CASSKGLWGLNSPLHF,TGTGCCAGCAGTAAAGGGCTCTGGGGCCTAAATTCACCCCTCCACTTT
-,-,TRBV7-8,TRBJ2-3,CASSLWSPDTQYF,TGTGCCAGCAGCTTATGGAGCCCAGATACGCAGTATTTT
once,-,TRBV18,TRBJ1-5,CASSASGVGNQPQHF,TGTGCCAGCTCAGCCAGCGGAGTAGGCAATCAGCCCCAGCATTTT
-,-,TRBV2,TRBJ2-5,CASRRDIQETQYF,TGTGCCAGCAGGCGGGACATCCAAGAGACCCAGTACTTC
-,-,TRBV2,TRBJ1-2,CASSEDGRRTF,TGTGCCAGCAGTGAAGATGGCCGCCGAACCTTC
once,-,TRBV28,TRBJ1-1,CASSLTGYEAFF,TGTGCCAGCAGTTTAACGGGGTATGAAGCTTTCTTT
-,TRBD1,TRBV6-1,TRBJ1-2,CASSEAAYRGESRYGYTF,TGTGCCAGCAGTGAAGCTGCGTACAGGGGGGAGAGTAGGTATGGCTACACCTTC
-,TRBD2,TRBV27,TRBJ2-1,CASSPRLAGHEQFF,TGTGCCAGCAGTCCCAGACTAGCGGGACATGAGCAGTTCTTC
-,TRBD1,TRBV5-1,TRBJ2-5,CASSLAGQGGETQYF,TGCGCCAGCAGCTTGGCAGGACAGGGCGGAGAGACCCAGTACTTC
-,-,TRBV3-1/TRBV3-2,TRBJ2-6,CASTFSGANVLTF,TGTGCCAGCACTTTCTCTGGGGCCAACGTCCTGACTTTC